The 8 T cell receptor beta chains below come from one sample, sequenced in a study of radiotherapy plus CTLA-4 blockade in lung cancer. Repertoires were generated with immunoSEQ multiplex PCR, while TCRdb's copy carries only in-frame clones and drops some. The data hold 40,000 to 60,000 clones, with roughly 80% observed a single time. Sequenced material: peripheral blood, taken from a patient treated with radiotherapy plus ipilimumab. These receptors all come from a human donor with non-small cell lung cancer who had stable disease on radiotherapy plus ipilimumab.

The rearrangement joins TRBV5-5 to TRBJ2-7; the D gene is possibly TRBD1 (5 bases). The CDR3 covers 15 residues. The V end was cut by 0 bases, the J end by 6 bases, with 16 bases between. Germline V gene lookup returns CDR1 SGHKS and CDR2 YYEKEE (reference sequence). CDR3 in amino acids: CASSLAVGATFEQYF. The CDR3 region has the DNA TGTGCCAGCAGCTTGGCCGTAGGGGCCACCTTCGAGCAGTACTTC.

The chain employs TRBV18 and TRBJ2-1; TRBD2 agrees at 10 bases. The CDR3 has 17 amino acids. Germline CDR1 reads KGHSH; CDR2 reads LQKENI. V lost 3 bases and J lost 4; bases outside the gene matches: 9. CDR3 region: CASSPRASGSTYNEQFF. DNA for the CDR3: TGTGCCAGCTCACCCAGGGCTAGCGGGAGTACGTACAATGAGCAGTTCTTC.

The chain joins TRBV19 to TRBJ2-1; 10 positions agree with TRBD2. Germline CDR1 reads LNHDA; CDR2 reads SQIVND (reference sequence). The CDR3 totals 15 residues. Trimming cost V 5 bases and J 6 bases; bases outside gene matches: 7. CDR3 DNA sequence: TGTGCCAGTAGTCCTCTAGCGGGAGCCGGCAATGAGCAGTTCTTC. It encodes CASSPLAGAGNEQFF.

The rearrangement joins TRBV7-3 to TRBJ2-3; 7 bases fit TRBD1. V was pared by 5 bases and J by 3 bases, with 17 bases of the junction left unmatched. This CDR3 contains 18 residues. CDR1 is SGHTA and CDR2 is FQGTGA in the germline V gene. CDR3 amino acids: CASSTLPGQPPSTDTQYF. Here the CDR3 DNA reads TGTGCCAGCAGCACACTCCCGGGACAGCCACCTTCGACAGATACGCAGTATTTT.

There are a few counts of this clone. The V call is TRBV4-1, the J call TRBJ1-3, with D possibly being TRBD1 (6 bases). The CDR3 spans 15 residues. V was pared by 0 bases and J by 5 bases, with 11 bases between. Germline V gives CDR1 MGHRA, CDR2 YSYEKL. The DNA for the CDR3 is TGCGCCAGCAGCCAAGATATCAGGGGTAGAAACACCATATATTTT. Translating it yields CASSQDIRGRNTIYF.

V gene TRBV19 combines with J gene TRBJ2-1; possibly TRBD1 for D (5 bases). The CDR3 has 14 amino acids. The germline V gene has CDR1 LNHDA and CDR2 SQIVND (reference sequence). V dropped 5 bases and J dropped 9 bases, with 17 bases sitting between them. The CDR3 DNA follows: TGTGCCAGTAGTGGCCGAGGTTCAGGGCGTGAGCAGTTCTTC. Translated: CASSGRGSGREQFF. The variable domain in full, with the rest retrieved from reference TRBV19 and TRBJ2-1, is DGGITQSPKYLFRKEGQNVTLSCEQNLNHDAMYWYRQDPGQGLRLIYYSQIVNDFQKGDIAEGYSVSREKKESFPLTVTSAQKNPTAFYLCASSGRGSGREQFFGPGTRLTVL.

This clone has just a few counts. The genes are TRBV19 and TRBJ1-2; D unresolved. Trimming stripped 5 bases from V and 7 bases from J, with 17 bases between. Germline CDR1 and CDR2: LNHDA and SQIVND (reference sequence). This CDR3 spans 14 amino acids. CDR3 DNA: TGTGCCAGTAGTCCCGCTTTAGTTCGAAGTGGCTACACCTTC. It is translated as CASSPALVRSGYTF.

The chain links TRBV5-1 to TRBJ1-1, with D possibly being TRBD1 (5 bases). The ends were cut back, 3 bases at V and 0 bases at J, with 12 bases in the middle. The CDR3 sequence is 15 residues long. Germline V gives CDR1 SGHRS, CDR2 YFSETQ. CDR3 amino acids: CASSSQGELNTEAFF. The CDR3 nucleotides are TGCGCCAGCAGCTCGCAAGGGGAACTGAACACTGAAGCTTTCTTT.